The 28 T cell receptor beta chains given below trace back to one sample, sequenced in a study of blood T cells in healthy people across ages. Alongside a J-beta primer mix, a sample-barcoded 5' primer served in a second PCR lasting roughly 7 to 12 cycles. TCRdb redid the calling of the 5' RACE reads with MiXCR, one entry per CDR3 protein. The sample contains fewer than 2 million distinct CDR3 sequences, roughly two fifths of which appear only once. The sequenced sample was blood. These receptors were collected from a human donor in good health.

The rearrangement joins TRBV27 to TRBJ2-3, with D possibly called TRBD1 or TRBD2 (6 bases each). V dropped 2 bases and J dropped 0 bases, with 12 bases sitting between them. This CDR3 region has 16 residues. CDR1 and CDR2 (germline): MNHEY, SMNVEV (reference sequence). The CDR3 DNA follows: TGTGCCAGCAGTTTAGTGGGGGGCCTTAGCACAGATACGCAGTATTTT. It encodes CASSLVGGLSTDTQYF.

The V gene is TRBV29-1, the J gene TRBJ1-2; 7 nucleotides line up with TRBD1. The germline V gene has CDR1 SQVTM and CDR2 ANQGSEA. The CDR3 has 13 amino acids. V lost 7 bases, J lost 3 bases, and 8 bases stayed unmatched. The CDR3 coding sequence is TGCAGCGCTACTACAGGGGACGACTATGGCTACACCTTC. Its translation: CSATTGDDYGYTF.

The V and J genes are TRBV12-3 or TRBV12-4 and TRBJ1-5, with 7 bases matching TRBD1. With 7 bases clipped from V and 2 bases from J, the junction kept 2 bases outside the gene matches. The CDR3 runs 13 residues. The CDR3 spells CASTQGGNQPQHF. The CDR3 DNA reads TGTGCCAGCACCCAGGGGGGCAATCAGCCCCAGCATTTT.

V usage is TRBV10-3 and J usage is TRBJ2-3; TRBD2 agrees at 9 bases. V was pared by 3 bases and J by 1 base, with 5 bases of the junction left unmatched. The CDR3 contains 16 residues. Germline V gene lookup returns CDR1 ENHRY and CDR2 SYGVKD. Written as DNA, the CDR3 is TGTGCCATCAGTGAACAAGCTAGCGGGGGCACAGATACGCAGTATTTT. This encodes CAISEQASGGTDTQYF.

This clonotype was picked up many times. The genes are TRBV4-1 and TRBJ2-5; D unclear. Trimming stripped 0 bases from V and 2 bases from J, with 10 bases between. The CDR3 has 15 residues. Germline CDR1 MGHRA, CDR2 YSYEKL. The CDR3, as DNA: TGCGCCAGCAGCCAAGACCCCGGATATCAAGAGACCCAGTACTTC. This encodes CASSQDPGYQETQYF.

The CDR3 nucleotides are TGCGCCAGCAGCGTAGGGACACCTCAGAACACTGAAGCTTTCTTT. It yields the protein CASSVGTPQNTEAFF. This chain connects TRBV5-1 to TRBJ1-1, with a tentative D call TRBD1 (6 bases). Germline lookup yields CDR1 SGHRS and CDR2 YFSETQ. This CDR3 region has 15 residues. The V and J ends lost 4 bases and 1 base respectively, with 14 bases between them.

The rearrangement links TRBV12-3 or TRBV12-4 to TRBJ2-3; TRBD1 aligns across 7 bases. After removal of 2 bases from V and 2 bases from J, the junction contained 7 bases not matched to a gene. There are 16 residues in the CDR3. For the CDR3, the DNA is TGTGCCAGCAGTTTATATTTGGGGACAGACACAGATACGCAGTATTTT. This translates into CASSLYLGTDTDTQYF.

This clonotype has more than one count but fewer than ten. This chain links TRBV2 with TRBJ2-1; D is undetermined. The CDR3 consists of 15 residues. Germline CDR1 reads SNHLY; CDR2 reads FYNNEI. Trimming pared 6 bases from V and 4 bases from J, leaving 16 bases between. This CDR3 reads CASRGQIPLYNEQFF. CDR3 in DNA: TGTGCCAGCAGGGGCCAAATACCCTTATACAATGAGCAGTTCTTC.

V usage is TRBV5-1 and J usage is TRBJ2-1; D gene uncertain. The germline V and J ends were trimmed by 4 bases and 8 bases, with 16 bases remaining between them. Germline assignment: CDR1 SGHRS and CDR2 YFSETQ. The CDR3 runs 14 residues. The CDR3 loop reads CASSPDGVRDEQFF. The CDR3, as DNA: TGCGCCAGCAGCCCGGACGGTGTAAGGGATGAGCAGTTCTTC.

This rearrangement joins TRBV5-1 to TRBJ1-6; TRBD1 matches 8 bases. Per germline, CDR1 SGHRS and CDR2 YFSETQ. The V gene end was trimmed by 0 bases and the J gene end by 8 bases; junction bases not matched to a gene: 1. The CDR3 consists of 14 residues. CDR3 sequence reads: CASSLDRGDSPLHF. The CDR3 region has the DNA TGCGCCAGCAGCTTGGACAGGGGGGATTCACCCCTCCACTTT.

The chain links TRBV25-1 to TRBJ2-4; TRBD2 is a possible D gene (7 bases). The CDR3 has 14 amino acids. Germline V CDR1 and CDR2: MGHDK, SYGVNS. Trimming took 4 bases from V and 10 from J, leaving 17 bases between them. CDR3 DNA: TGTGCCAGCAGTGGAGGGGGGCCGGGGGGAATTCAGTACTTC. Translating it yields CASSGGGPGGIQYF.

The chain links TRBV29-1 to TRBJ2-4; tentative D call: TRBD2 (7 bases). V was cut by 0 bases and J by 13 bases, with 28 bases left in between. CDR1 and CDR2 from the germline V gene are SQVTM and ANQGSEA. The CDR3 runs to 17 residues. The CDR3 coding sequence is TGCAGCGTTGAAGAAAGCGGGGCCGGGACATTCTACAATGAGCAGTACTTC. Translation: CSVEESGAGTFYNEQYF.

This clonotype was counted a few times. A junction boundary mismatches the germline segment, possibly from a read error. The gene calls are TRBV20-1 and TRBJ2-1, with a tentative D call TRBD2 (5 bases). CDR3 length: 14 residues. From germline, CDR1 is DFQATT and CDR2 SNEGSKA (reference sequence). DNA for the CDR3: TGCAGTGCTAGAGAATCGACGGGGATCAATGAGCAGTGCTTC. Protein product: CSARESTGINEQCF.

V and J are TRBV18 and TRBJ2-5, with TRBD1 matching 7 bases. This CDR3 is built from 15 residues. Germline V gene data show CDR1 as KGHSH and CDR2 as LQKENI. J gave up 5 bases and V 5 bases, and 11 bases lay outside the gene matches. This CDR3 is CASSRSRQGGETQYF. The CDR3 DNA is TGTGCCAGCTCAAGAAGCCGACAGGGTGGTGAGACCCAGTACTTC.

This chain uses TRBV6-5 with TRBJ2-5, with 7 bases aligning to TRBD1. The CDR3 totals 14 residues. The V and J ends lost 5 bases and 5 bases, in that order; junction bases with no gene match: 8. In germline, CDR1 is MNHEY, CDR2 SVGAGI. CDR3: CASSQDRRRETQYF. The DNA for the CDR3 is TGTGCCAGCAGTCAGGACAGGCGTCGGGAGACCCAGTACTTC.

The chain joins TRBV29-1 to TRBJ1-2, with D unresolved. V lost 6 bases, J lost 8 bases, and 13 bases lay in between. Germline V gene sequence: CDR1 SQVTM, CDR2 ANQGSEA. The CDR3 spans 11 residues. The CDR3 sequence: CSVQEGGGYTF. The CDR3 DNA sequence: TGCAGCGTCCAAGAGGGAGGGGGCTACACCTTC.

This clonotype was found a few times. The CDR3 nucleotides read TGTGCCAGCAGCATCAACAGGGGCCCCTACGAGCAGTACTTC. Translating it yields CASSINRGPYEQYF. The chain joins TRBV7-2 to TRBJ2-7; 7 bases map to TRBD1. Losses at the gene ends were 5 bases for V and 2 bases for J; bases not matched to a gene: 6. This CDR3 comprises 14 residues. Per germline, CDR1 SGHTA and CDR2 FQGNSA.

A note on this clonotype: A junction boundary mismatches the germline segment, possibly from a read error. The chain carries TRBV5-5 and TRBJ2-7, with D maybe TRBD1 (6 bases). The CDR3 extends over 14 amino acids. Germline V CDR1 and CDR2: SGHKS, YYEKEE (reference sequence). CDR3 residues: CAGSAWDMSYEQYF. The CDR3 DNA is TGTGCCGGCAGCGCCTGGGACATGTCCTACGAGCAGTACTTC. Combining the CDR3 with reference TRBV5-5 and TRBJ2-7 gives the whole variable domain DAGVTQSPTHLIKTRGQQVTLRCSPISGHKSVSWYQQVLGQGPQFIFQYYEKEERGRGNFPDRFSARQFPNYSSELNVNALLLGDSALYLCAGSAWDMSYEQYFGPGTRLTVT.

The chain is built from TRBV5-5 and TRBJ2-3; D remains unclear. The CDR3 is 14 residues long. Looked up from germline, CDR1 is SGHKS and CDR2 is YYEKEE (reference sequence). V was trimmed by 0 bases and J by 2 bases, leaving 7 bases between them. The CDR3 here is CASSLAINTDTQYF. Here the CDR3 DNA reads TGTGCCAGCAGCTTGGCCATCAACACAGATACGCAGTATTTT.

The CDR3 DNA reads TGTGCCAGCAGCTTCAACAGGGGTGAAAAACTGTTTTTT. Residues: CASSFNRGEKLFF. V is TRBV7-2 and J is TRBJ1-4, with TRBD1 matching over 7 bases. Trimming removed 3 bases from V and 7 bases from J; junction bases left unmatched: 2. The CDR3 sequence is 13 residues long. Germline assignment: CDR1 SGHTA and CDR2 FQGNSA.

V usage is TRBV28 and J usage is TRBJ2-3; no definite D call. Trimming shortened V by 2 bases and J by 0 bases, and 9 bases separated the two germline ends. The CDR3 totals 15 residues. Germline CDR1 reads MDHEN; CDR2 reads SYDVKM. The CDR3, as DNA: TGTGCCAGCAGTTTAAAGGCAGCGAGCACAGATACGCAGTATTTT. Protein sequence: CASSLKAASTDTQYF.

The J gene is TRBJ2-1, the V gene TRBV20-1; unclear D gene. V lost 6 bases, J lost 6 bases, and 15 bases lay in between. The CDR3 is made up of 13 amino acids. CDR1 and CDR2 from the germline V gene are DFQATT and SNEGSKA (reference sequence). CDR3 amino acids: CSANDRASNEQFF. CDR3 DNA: TGCAGTGCCAACGATCGGGCTTCCAATGAGCAGTTCTTC.

CDR3 residues: CASSRGAAKDDYTF. CDR3 nucleotide sequence: TGCGCCAGCAGCCGAGGGGCCGCAAAAGATGACTACACCTTC. The chain joins TRBV5-1 to TRBJ1-2; possible D gene TRBD1, 5 bases. The CDR3 extends over 14 amino acids. The germline gives CDR1 SGHRS, CDR2 YFSETQ. Trimming pared 4 bases from V and 10 bases from J, leaving 20 bases between.

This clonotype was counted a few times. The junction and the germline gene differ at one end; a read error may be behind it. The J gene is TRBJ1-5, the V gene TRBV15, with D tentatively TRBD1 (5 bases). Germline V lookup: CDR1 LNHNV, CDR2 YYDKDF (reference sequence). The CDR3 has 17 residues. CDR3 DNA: TGTGCCGCCAGCAGCCCTGGGAGGGGAATTAGCAATCAGCCCCAGCATTTT. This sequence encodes CAASSPGRGISNQPQHF.

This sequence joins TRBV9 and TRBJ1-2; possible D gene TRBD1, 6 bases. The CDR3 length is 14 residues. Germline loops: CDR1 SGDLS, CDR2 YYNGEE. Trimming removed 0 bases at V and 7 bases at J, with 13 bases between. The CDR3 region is CASSVGSGGLGYTF. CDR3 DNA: TGTGCCAGCAGCGTAGGGTCCGGGGGGCTTGGCTACACCTTC.

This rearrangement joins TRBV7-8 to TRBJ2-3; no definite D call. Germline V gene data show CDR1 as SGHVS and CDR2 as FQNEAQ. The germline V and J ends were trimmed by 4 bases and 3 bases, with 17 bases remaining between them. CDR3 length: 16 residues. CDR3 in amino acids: CASSYLWQSSTDTQYF. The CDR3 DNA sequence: TGTGCCAGCAGCTACCTCTGGCAGTCAAGTACAGATACGCAGTATTTT.

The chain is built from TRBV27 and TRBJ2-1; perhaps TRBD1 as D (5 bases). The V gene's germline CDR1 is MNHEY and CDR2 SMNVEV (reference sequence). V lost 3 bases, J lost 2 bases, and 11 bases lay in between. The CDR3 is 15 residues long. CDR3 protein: CASSLGGRAYNEQFF. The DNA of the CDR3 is TGTGCCAGCAGTTTGGGTGGCAGGGCCTACAATGAGCAGTTCTTC.

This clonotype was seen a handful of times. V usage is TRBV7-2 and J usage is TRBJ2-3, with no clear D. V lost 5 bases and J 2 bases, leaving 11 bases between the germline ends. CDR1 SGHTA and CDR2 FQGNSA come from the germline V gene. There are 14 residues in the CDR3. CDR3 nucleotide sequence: TGTGCCAGCAGCCAAGGGCACCACACAGATACGCAGTATTTT. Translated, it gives CASSQGHHTDTQYF.